This record covers a single TCR beta chain. The V and J ends lost 5 bases and 3 bases, in that order; junction bases with no gene match: 4. Germline loops: CDR1 LNHDA, CDR2 SQIVND (reference sequence). This CDR3 is built from 14 residues. This entry belongs to a study of blood T cell repertoires in COVID-19. Study summary: In each case, the material was cDNA or gDNA derived from T cells, B-cell-depleted T cells, or PBMCs.

Sequencing was performed with immunoSEQ multiplex PCR; in TCRdb, only in-frame clones are kept and a portion is missing. The sample carries about 170,000 clones, approximately 83% recorded once. The J gene is TRBJ1-5, the V gene TRBV19, with 7 bases that match TRBD1. Sequenced input: peripheral blood. This TCR derives from a woman aged 80 or older with acute or convalescent COVID-19. CDR3: CASSRGQSNQPQHF. As DNA, the CDR3 is TGTGCCAGTAGTCGGGGACAGTCCAATCAGCCCCAGCATTTT.